Detailed here is one TCR beta chain. These data belong to a study of T cells in Graves' hyperthyroidism and ophthalmopathy. Amplification yielded TCR beta CDR3 regions, with RNA transcripts as the source. In the first-round RT-PCR of the TCR CDR3, the HTBI primer set was used. TCRdb re-analysed the multiplex PCR reads in MiXCR, keeping a single row per CDR3 protein. Altogether about half a million distinct CDR3 sequences are present, about 20% being singletons, with the ten largest covering over 45%. The V end lost 8 bases, the J end lost 8 bases, and 14 bases lay between the germline ends. Per the germline V gene, CDR1 is SGHTA and CDR2 is FQGNSA. This CDR3 has 12 amino acids.

Sample: blood. J is TRBJ2-3 and V is TRBV7-2, with D possibly matching TRBD1 (5 bases). The receptor's source is a man aged 35 to 55 with Graves' ophthalmopathy. The CDR3 sequence: CASDERGGTQYF. The DNA of the CDR3 is TGTGCCAGCGACGAAAGGGGCGGTACGCAGTATTTT.